This TCR beta chain was documented in a study of blood T cell repertoires in COVID-19. As for the study in general: In each case, the material was cDNA or gDNA derived from T cells, B-cell-depleted T cells, or PBMCs.

Germline CDR1 and CDR2: SGHAT and FQNNGV. The CDR3 extends over 18 amino acids. V was clipped by 5 bases and J by 3 bases; unmatched bases: 19. In the source study's methods: Researchers report that nucleated cell counts were estimated from reference gene primer amplification. The method was immunoSEQ multiplex PCR; TCRdb's version includes in-frame clones alone and lacks a portion of them. That table furnishes V, J and clone size, whereas the DNA furnished D and trimming. The sample holds roughly 300,000 clones, about 86% seen once. The chain has TRBV11-2 and TRBJ2-7, with 7 bases fitting TRBD2. Material: peripheral blood. The receptor was isolated from a woman aged 55-69 years with active or convalescent COVID-19. DNA of the CDR3: TGTGCCAGCAGCCTAGGTACCCCCGGGGGAGGGATTGTCTACGAGCAGTACTTC. This sequence encodes CASSLGTPGGGIVYEQYF.